The 23 T cell receptor beta chains given below trace back to one sample, sequenced in a study of control samples from healthy donors and cancer patients. Method: immunoSEQ multiplex PCR; TCRdb's copy keeps in-frame clones and lacks some. This table holds 110,000 or so clones, approximately 90% found once. Sequencing was performed on blood. The receptors shown here come from a woman aged 45 to 65 in good health.

The chain is built from TRBV2 and TRBJ2-5; TRBD1 is a possible D gene (6 bases). CDR3 length: 14 residues. Trimming left V 5 bases short and J 3 bases short, with 13 bases between. Germline CDR1 reads SNHLY; CDR2 reads FYNNEI. This CDR3 is CASSKQGIKETQYF. The CDR3 nucleotides read TGTGCCAGCAGTAAACAGGGCATCAAAGAGACCCAGTACTTC.

This rearrangement joins TRBV2 to TRBJ1-1, with TRBD1 as a possible D gene (6 bases). The V end was cut by 3 bases, the J end by 0 bases, with 11 bases between. The CDR3 length is 15 residues. Germline CDR1 reads SNHLY; CDR2 reads FYNNEI. CDR3 protein: CASSENRAVNTEAFF. CDR3 in DNA: TGTGCCAGCAGTGAGAACAGGGCAGTGAACACTGAAGCTTTCTTT.

The chain uses TRBV11-2 and TRBJ2-2; 7 bases agree with TRBD1. The CDR3 runs 17 residues. V was clipped by 5 bases and J by 4 bases; unmatched bases: 13. Germline CDR1 SGHAT, CDR2 FQNNGV. Written as DNA, the CDR3 is TGTGCCAGCAGCGCGGAGCCGACAGGGCTGGGCACCGGGGAGCTGTTTTTT. Translating it yields CASSAEPTGLGTGELFF.

This chain connects TRBV18 to TRBJ2-1; no firm D call. The V end lost 3 bases, the J end lost 8 bases, and 11 bases lay between the germline ends. Germline V CDR1 and CDR2: KGHSH, LQKENI. The CDR3 length is 13 residues. CDR3 coding DNA: TGTGCCAGCTCACCCGATATAAGGGATGAGCAGTTCTTC. Protein sequence: CASSPDIRDEQFF.

The chain carries TRBV19 and TRBJ2-6, with D unresolved. Germline V lookup: CDR1 LNHDA, CDR2 SQIVND (reference sequence). V lost 3 bases and J lost 4, with 13 bases in between. The CDR3 is made up of 16 amino acids. CDR3 amino acids: CASSILPLGGANVLTF. The CDR3 bases are TGTGCCAGTAGTATTCTTCCCCTGGGGGGGGCCAACGTCCTGACTTTC.

This chain joins TRBV6-4 and TRBJ2-3; D not resolved. CDR3 size: 12 residues. Trimming left V 3 bases short and J 10 bases short, with 11 bases between. Germline CDR1 MRHNA, CDR2 SNTAGT. In DNA, the CDR3 is TGTGCCAGCAGTGAAAATGGAAGAGCGCAGTATTTT. Translating it yields CASSENGRAQYF.

CDR3 DNA sequence: TGTGCCAGCAGCCAAAAACGGACAGGTCAAGAGACCCAGTACTTC. Translation gives CASSQKRTGQETQYF. The chain couples TRBV7-2 to TRBJ2-5, with 7 bases that match TRBD1. The CDR3 has 15 residues. CDR1 SGHTA and CDR2 FQGNSA come from the germline V gene. After removal of 5 bases from V and 2 bases from J, the junction contained 8 bases not matched to a gene.

The chain has TRBV27 and TRBJ2-6; no firm D call. This CDR3 has 13 residues. Trimming left V 6 bases short and J 2 bases short, with 5 bases between. In germline, CDR1 is MNHEY, CDR2 SMNVEV (reference sequence). CDR3 sequence reads: CASSETGANVLTF. The CDR3 DNA reads as TGTGCCAGCAGCGAGACTGGGGCCAACGTCCTGACTTTC.

The rearrangement joins TRBV6-5 to TRBJ1-2; TRBD1 aligns across 11 bases. The CDR3 extends over 15 amino acids. V shed 7 bases, J shed 3 bases, and the junction held 7 bases outside the gene matches. Germline-derived CDR1 and CDR2 are MNHEY and SVGAGI. The CDR3 protein is CASKPGQGVYYGYTF. CDR3 bases: TGTGCCAGCAAACCGGGACAGGGGGTTTACTATGGCTACACCTTC.

V usage is TRBV5-4 and J usage is TRBJ2-3; no clear D. The germline V and J ends were trimmed by 4 bases and 1 base, with 1 base remaining between them. Germline CDR1 is SGHNT and CDR2 is YYREEE (reference sequence). The CDR3 runs to 11 residues. CDR3: CASSRTDTQYF. The CDR3 DNA follows: TGTGCCAGCAGCCGCACAGATACGCAGTATTTT.

The V call is TRBV30, the J call TRBJ1-2; D unresolved. The ends were cut back, 5 bases at V and 2 bases at J, with 12 bases in the middle. Germline-derived CDR1 and CDR2 are GTSNPN and SVGIG (reference sequence). There are 13 residues in the CDR3. CDR3 residues: CAWSWITNYGYTF. In DNA form, the CDR3 reads TGTGCCTGGTCTTGGATTACAAACTATGGCTACACCTTC.

CDR3 loop: CASRRRTAAEAFF. CDR3 DNA: TGTGCCAGCAGGAGAAGGACAGCGGCAGAAGCTTTCTTT. The chain joins TRBV12-3 or TRBV12-4 to TRBJ1-1; the D gene is possibly TRBD1 (6 bases). V lost 6 bases to trimming and J lost 8 bases, with 16 bases between them. This CDR3 comprises 13 residues.

The V and J genes are TRBV7-9 and TRBJ1-1; tentatively, D is TRBD1 (5 bases). This CDR3 is 14 amino acids long. Germline V gives CDR1 SEHNR, CDR2 FQNEAQ (reference sequence). V was clipped by 4 bases and J by 2 bases, with 11 bases between them. The CDR3 loop is CASSSRDSNTEAFF. The CDR3 DNA follows: TGTGCCAGCAGCTCCCGAGACAGTAACACTGAAGCTTTCTTT.

This chain links TRBV6-2 or TRBV6-3 with TRBJ2-7; D is uncertain. CDR3 length: 15 amino acids. CDR1 and CDR2 from the germline V gene are MNHEY and SVGEGT. Trimming took 5 bases from V and 5 from J, leaving 19 bases between them. CDR3 amino acids: CASSQRTRPGDEQYV. Written as DNA, the CDR3 is TGTGCCAGCAGTCAACGGACGAGGCCTGGGGACGAGCAGTACGTC.

V usage is TRBV3-1 (or the pseudogene TRBV3-2) and J usage is TRBJ2-1; TRBD2 aligns across 8 bases. V dropped 4 bases and J dropped 6; count of bases not matched to a gene: 8. This CDR3 has 15 residues. Germline V lookup: CDR1 LGHDT, CDR2 YNNKEL (reference sequence). The CDR3 DNA sequence: TGTGCCAGCAGCCGACGGACTAGCCGAGGCAATGAGCAGTTCTTC. Translated: CASSRRTSRGNEQFF.

This rearrangement joins TRBV18 to TRBJ2-7, with D possibly TRBD2 on 5 matching bases. In germline, CDR1 is KGHSH, CDR2 LQKENI. The CDR3 runs to 13 residues. Deletions cut 6 bases from V and 0 bases from J, with 9 bases between. The DNA of the CDR3 is TGTGCCAGCTCGCCTACTAGCTCCTACGAGCAGTACTTC. Its protein is CASSPTSSYEQYF.

V is TRBV10-2 and J is TRBJ1-4; 7 bases agree with TRBD1. The CDR3 is made up of 13 amino acids. V was pared by 7 bases and J by 7 bases, with 6 bases of the junction left unmatched. CDR1 and CDR2 (germline): WSHSY, SAAADI. This chain's CDR3 is CASKRQGREKLFF. In DNA form, the CDR3 reads TGCGCCAGCAAGAGACAGGGCCGTGAAAAACTGTTTTTT.

The chain recombines TRBV4-1 with TRBJ1-3; D unclear. Germline V lookup: CDR1 MGHRA, CDR2 YSYEKL. This CDR3 region has 15 residues. V shed 2 bases and J shed 2 bases, with 10 bases lying between them. The CDR3 nucleotides read TGCGCCAGCAGCCAACAGCTCCCTGCTGGAAACACCATATATTTT. Translating gives CASSQQLPAGNTIYF.

This clone was seen only once. The chain combines TRBV19 with TRBJ2-3; the match to TRBD2 covers 11 bases. This CDR3 is 17 amino acids long. Germline CDR1 reads LNHDA; CDR2 reads SQIVND (reference sequence). V shed 5 bases, J shed 0 bases, and the junction held 7 bases outside the gene matches. CDR3 coding DNA: TGTGCCAGTAGTGGGCGACTAGCGGGGTTTAGCACAGATACGCAGTATTTT. Translation: CASSGRLAGFSTDTQYF.

The CDR3 bases are TGTGCCAGCAGCCCGACATACGCGAACACCGGGGAGCTGTTTTTT. Its translation: CASSPTYANTGELFF. The gene calls are TRBV3-1 (or the pseudogene TRBV3-2) and TRBJ2-2; D not certain. Germline V CDR1 and CDR2: LGHDT, YNNKEL (reference sequence). Trimming removed 4 bases at V and 0 bases at J, with 9 bases between. The CDR3 sequence is 15 residues long.

The chain has TRBV18 and TRBJ2-3, with 12 bases matching TRBD2. The trim removed 4 bases at V and 6 bases at J, leaving 14 bases unmatched. The CDR3 spans 18 residues. CDR1 KGHSH and CDR2 LQKENI come from the germline V gene. CDR3 sequence reads: CASSQSSGRTSGVDTQYF. The CDR3 region has the DNA TGTGCCAGCTCACAATCGTCCGGGCGGACTAGCGGGGTGGATACGCAGTATTTT.

The chain recombines TRBV7-3 with TRBJ1-1, with unresolved D. Germline V CDR1 and CDR2: SGHTA, FQGTGA. CDR3 length: 13 residues. Deletions cut 1 base from V and 0 bases from J, with 3 bases between. The CDR3 DNA follows: TGTGCCAGCAGCTTAATGATGAACACTGAAGCTTTCTTT. Its translation is CASSLMMNTEAFF.

The chain uses TRBV18 and TRBJ2-3; 11 bases match TRBD2. CDR3 size: 20 residues. With 6 bases clipped from V and 0 bases from J, the junction kept 17 bases outside the gene matches. The germline V gene encodes CDR1 KGHSH and CDR2 LQKENI. For the CDR3, the DNA is TGTGCCAGCTCCGTCACCCATACTAGCGGGGGCCAATTGAGCACAGATACGCAGTATTTT. Residues: CASSVTHTSGGQLSTDTQYF. Drawing the rest from reference TRBV18 and TRBJ2-3, the complete variable domain is NAGVMQNPRHLVRRRGQEARLRCSPMKGHSHVYWYRQLPEEGLKFMVYLQKENIIDESGMPKERFSAEFPKEGPSILRIQQVVRGDSAAYFCASSVTHTSGGQLSTDTQYFGPGTRLTVL.